Listed below are T cell receptor beta chains from one sample, sequenced in a study of T cells in localized non-small cell lung cancer. This table comes from immunoSEQ multiplex PCR, and its TCRdb copy is limited to in-frame clones, with some not included. The table lists some 85,000 clones, around 80% of them singletons. Sequencing used PBMCs, obtained before any cancer treatment. These receptors were obtained from a man aged 40 to 70 with stage II squamous cell lung carcinoma. Both conserved end residues are part of each CDR3. Each record gives: clone size, V gene, D gene, J gene, CDR3 DNA, CDR3 protein. A D gene is named only where the DNA matches it firmly. Size is stated for part of the rows, as once, few or many counts, or as a class when the clone is expanded.

>.|TRBV14|TRBD1|TRBJ1-2
TGTGCCAGCAGCCGGGACAGGGTTGGCTACACCTTC
CASSRDRVGYTF
>.|TRBV4-1|.|TRBJ1-4
TGCGCCAGCAGCCAAGATGGGGGTTATAGGAGGGCAACTAATGAAAAACTGTTTTTT
CASSQDGGYRRATNEKLFF
>.|TRBV18|TRBD2|TRBJ2-7
TGTGCCAGCTCACCACAGCTAGCGGGGGGGACCTACGAGCAGTACTTC
CASSPQLAGGTYEQYF
>.|TRBV6-6|.|TRBJ1-1
TGTGCCAGCAGCTTATCAACGGGGATTACTGAAGCTTTCTTT
CASSLSTGITEAFF
>.|TRBV7-9|.|TRBJ1-3
TGTGCCAGCAGCTTCAGTAAAACGGCCTCTGGAAACACCATATATTTT
CASSFSKTASGNTIYF
>.|TRBV12-5|.|TRBJ2-2
TGTGCTAGTGGTTTGGGTGGGACCGGGGAGCTGTTTTTT
CASGLGGTGELFF
>.|TRBV29-1|TRBD2|TRBJ2-3
TGCAGCGTCGAAGGGACTAGCGGCTTGATGGCAGATACGCAGTATTTT
CSVEGTSGLMADTQYF
>.|TRBV9|.|TRBJ1-2
TGTGCCAGCAGCGTAGATGGGGACGGATACTATGGCTACACCTTC
CASSVDGDGYYGYTF
>.|TRBV6-6|TRBD1|TRBJ1-1
TGTGCCAGCAGTCGAACAGGGGGCAGCGAAGCTTTCTTT
CASSRTGGSEAFF
>.|TRBV19|.|TRBJ1-1
TGTGCCAGTAGTCTAAGCGTAGGGATGATCATGAGCACTGAAGCTTTCTTT
CASSLSVGMIMSTEAFF
>.|TRBV19|.|TRBJ1-3
TGTGCCAGCTGGGCGTCGCCGGACACCATATATTTT
CASWASPDTIYF
>.|TRBV18|.|TRBJ1-1
TGTGCCAGCTCACCAAGGGAGCGAAGTGGTGAAGCTTTCTTT
CASSPRERSGEAFF
>many|TRBV5-1|TRBD1|TRBJ2-1
TGCGCCAGCAGCTTGGGGACAGGGGGATCCTACAATGAGCAGTTCTTC
CASSLGTGGSYNEQFF
>.|TRBV2|TRBD2|TRBJ2-3
TGTGCCAGCAGGGATGGGACTAGCGCCTCAGATACGCAGTATTTT
CASRDGTSASDTQYF
>.|TRBV28|.|TRBJ2-5
TGTGCCAGCAGTCTAGGAGGGGTTCGGGGGACCCAGTACTTC
CASSLGGVRGTQYF
>.|TRBV6-5|.|TRBJ2-1
TGTGCCAGCAGTTACTCTGGGGGAAGGAGGAATGAGCAGTTCTTC
CASSYSGGRRNEQFF
>.|TRBV7-2|TRBD2|TRBJ2-7
TGTGCCAGCAGCTCGACTAGCGGCTACGAGCAGTACTTC
CASSSTSGYEQYF
>.|TRBV9|.|TRBJ1-3
TGTGCCAGCAGCCCAGAGCCGACAGGCTCTGGAAACACCATATATTTT
CASSPEPTGSGNTIYF
>.|TRBV7-6|.|TRBJ1-4
TGTGCCAGCAGCGTCGAGGGAGGGGAAAAACTGTTTTTT
CASSVEGGEKLFF
>.|TRBV27|TRBD1|TRBJ1-2
TGTGCCAGCACCTTTGTTGGGTTGGTGCAGGGGGGGTCCTATGGCTACACCTTC
CASTFVGLVQGGSYGYTF
>few|TRBV19|.|TRBJ1-6
TGTGCCAGCACGACGCCGGGCCAGGGATCTTCACCCCTCCACTTT
CASTTPGQGSSPLHF
>.|TRBV6-5|.|TRBJ1-1
TGTGCCAGCAGTTACGGGGGGCGCCCAAACACTGAAGCTTTCTTT
CASSYGGRPNTEAFF
>.|TRBV4-1|.|TRBJ2-7
TGCGCCAGCAGCCAAGATGTTACAGGCTACGAGCAGTACTTC
CASSQDVTGYEQYF
>.|TRBV5-1|.|TRBJ2-7
TGCGCCAGCAGCTTGACGCCAGGAAGGGCCGAGCAGTACTTC
CASSLTPGRAEQYF
>.|TRBV5-1|TRBD1|TRBJ2-3
TGCGCCAGCCAACCGGGACAGGGGACAGATACGCAGTATTTT
CASQPGQGTDTQYF
>.|TRBV4-1|.|TRBJ2-7
TGCGCCAGCAGCCAAGCCCCTACGTCAGGGGCGAGATCCTACGAGCAGTACTTC
CASSQAPTSGARSYEQYF
>.|TRBV4-3|.|TRBJ2-3
TGCGCCAGCAGCCAAGATCTATTCACAGATACGCAGTATTTT
CASSQDLFTDTQYF
>few|TRBV28|.|TRBJ1-2
TGTGCCAGCAGTTTGGGGGGGAGATATGGCTACACCTTC
CASSLGGRYGYTF
>.|TRBV2|.|TRBJ1-5
TGTGCCAGCAGTAGGGACACGGTTTTGGGGGGACAGCCCCAGCATTTT
CASSRDTVLGGQPQHF
>.|TRBV7-2|TRBD1|TRBJ2-1
TGTGCCAGCAGCTTAGAGGGACAGGGGTTGTATGAGCAGTTCTTC
CASSLEGQGLYEQFF
>once|TRBV19|TRBD2|TRBJ2-5
TGTGCCAGTAGTAGCCTCGGTGGGAGGGGAGAGACCCAGTACTTC
CASSSLGGRGETQYF
>.|TRBV28|.|TRBJ1-2
TGTGCCAGCAGTTTACTGGGCAGTGATGGCTACACCTTC
CASSLLGSDGYTF
>.|TRBV5-1|TRBD2|TRBJ2-7
TGCGCCAGCAGCTTGGGGCTAGCGGAGCCCCCCCGGTACTTC
CASSLGLAEPPRYF
>.|TRBV27|.|TRBJ2-5
TGTGCCAGCAGTACCAACCCGGGACTGGAGGGAGAGACCCAGTACTTC
CASSTNPGLEGETQYF
>.|TRBV4-1|.|TRBJ2-3
TGCGCCAGCAGCCTCCAGGGCATGGCAGATACGCAGTATTTT
CASSLQGMADTQYF
>.|TRBV5-1|.|TRBJ1-2
TGCGCCAGCAGCCCGGGCGGGGCAGGGAACGATGGCTACACCTTC
CASSPGGAGNDGYTF
>.|TRBV5-1|TRBD1|TRBJ2-7
TGCGCCAGCAGATTTCGGGACAGGGGAGGAGAGCAGTACTTC
CASRFRDRGGEQYF
>.|TRBV5-6|TRBD2|TRBJ2-5
TGTGCCAGCAGCCAACCGGGGGGAAGGGAGACCCAGTACTTC
CASSQPGGRETQYF
>.|TRBV5-1|.|TRBJ1-3
TGCGCCAGCAGCGAGGTGGAACTCTCTGGAAACACCATATATTTT
CASSEVELSGNTIYF
>once|TRBV7-6|.|TRBJ2-3
TGTGCCAGCAGCTTACTCCCCACAGATACGCAGTATTTT
CASSLLPTDTQYF
>.|TRBV4-2|.|TRBJ1-3
TGTGCCAGCAGCCAAAGTGCCGGGAGCTCTGGAAACACCATATATTTT
CASSQSAGSSGNTIYF
>.|TRBV18|.|TRBJ1-1
TGTGCCAGCTCACGTAAAAACAGGGAGAACACTGAAGCTTTCTTT
CASSRKNRENTEAFF
>.|TRBV6-5|.|TRBJ2-5
TGTGCCAGCAGTTCCGGACAGACCCAAGAGACCCAGTACTTC
CASSSGQTQETQYF
>.|TRBV7-2|.|TRBJ1-2
TGTGCCCGGGGGCCTTCCAGGGAATACACCTTC
CARGPSREYTF
>.|TRBV4-3|.|TRBJ1-4
TGCGCCAGCAGCCAGGAAACAGGGAGAACAAGTAATGAAAAACTGTTTTTT
CASSQETGRTSNEKLFF
>.|TRBV7-7|TRBD2|TRBJ2-7
TGTGCTAGCAGCTTAGCGGGGGACTACGAGCAGTACTTC
CASSLAGDYEQYF
>.|TRBV5-4|.|TRBJ2-5
TGTGCCAGCAGCTTGGCCCCGGGAGAGACCCAGTACTTC
CASSLAPGETQYF
>.|TRBV30|.|TRBJ1-3
TGTGCCGCACGTCTGAGCTCTGGAAACACCATATATTTT
CAARLSSGNTIYF
>.|TRBV5-4|.|TRBJ2-3
TGTGCCAGCAGCTTGGACAGCCTCACAGATACGCAGTATTTT
CASSLDSLTDTQYF
>.|TRBV28|.|TRBJ1-1
TGTGCCAGCAGCCTCGGCGGGACCCAGGGGACTGAAGCTTTCTTT
CASSLGGTQGTEAFF
>.|TRBV2|TRBD1|TRBJ2-7
TGTGCCAGCAGTACAGGGGTCGAGCAGTACTTC
CASSTGVEQYF
>.|TRBV15|.|TRBJ1-4
TGTGCCACCAGCAGACAGGGATCTAATGAAAAACTGTTTTTT
CATSRQGSNEKLFF
>.|TRBV30|.|TRBJ2-1
TGTGCCCTGGAGGCGCTAGGAGTTGGCAATGAGCAGTTCTTC
CALEALGVGNEQFF
>once|TRBV6-1|TRBD2|TRBJ2-3
TGTGCCAGCAGTGGCGGGAGAAGCGATACGCAGTATTTT
CASSGGRSDTQYF
>.|TRBV14|.|TRBJ2-1
TGTGCCAGCAGTGCCTCGTATGTGCAGTTCTTC
CASSASYVQFF